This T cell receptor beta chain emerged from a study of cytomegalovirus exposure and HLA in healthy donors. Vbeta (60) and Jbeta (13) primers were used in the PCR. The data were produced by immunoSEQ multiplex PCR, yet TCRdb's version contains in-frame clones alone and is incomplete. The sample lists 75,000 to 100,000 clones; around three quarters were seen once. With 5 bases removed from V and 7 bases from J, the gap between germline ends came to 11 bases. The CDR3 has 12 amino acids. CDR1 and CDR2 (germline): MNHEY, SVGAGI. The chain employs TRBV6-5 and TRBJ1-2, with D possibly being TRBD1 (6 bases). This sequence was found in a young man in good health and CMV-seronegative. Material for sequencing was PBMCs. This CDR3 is CASSLQGRGYTF. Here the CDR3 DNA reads TGTGCCAGCAGTCTACAGGGTCGTGGCTACACCTTC.